This T cell receptor (beta chain) was observed in a study of monozygotic twins with inflammatory bowel disease. Starting material for each TCR library was about 3,500 ng of total RNA. From the 5' RACE reads, TCRdb lists one entry per CDR3 protein and no DNA. The sample holds approximately 150,000 distinct CDR3 sequences. The CDR3 has 17 residues. Per germline, CDR1 SGHTA and CDR2 FQGNSA. Donors each gave 2.5 ml of blood. The source of this sequence is a human donor with ulcerative colitis or Crohn's disease, or a healthy co-twin of an affected twin (not recorded which). The sequencing input was blood. V and J are TRBV7-2 and TRBJ2-7; no DNA is available, so the TRBD2 call from TCRdb remains unchecked. CDR3 in amino acids: CASSFSVSSGGAYEQYF.